These T cell receptor beta chains were read from a single sample in a study of cytomegalovirus exposure and HLA in healthy donors. Data came from immunoSEQ multiplex PCR; TCRdb stores just in-frame clones and leaves some out. The sample has more than 75,000 clones, approximately 75% seen once; the top ten hold 3.8%. Sequencing was done on a sample of PBMCs. The receptors originated from a woman between 40 and 55 years old in good health and CMV-seronegative. Both conserved end residues are part of each CDR3. A D gene is named only where the DNA matches it firmly. Some rows mark clone size as missing; the rest say once, few, many or name a class of expanded clone.

size: NA; J: TRBJ2-2; D: TRBD1; length: 18; V: TRBV28; DNA: TGTGCCAGCAGTTCTCGGTTCAGGGGGCGCGGAGTCACCGGGGAGCTGTTTTTT; CDR3: CASSSRFRGRGVTGELFF
size: NA; J: TRBJ1-1; D: NA; length: 14; V: TRBV7-2; DNA: TGTGCCAGCAGCTTAGCGTCCCTGGGGCCTGAAGCTTTCTTT; CDR3: CASSLASLGPEAFF
size: NA; J: TRBJ1-3; D: NA; length: 15; V: TRBV7-9; DNA: TGTGCCAGCAGCTCCGACAGGAGCTCTGGAAACACCATATATTTT; CDR3: CASSSDRSSGNTIYF
size: NA; J: TRBJ2-1; D: TRBD2; length: 13; V: TRBV2; DNA: TGTGCCAGCAGCGGACTAGCCTGGCATGAGCAGTTCTTC; CDR3: CASSGLAWHEQFF
size: few; J: TRBJ1-4; D: NA; length: 17; V: TRBV4-3; DNA: TGCGCCAGCAGCCAAGATCCGGGGAGGGGCTATAATGAAAAACTGTTTTTT; CDR3: CASSQDPGRGYNEKLFF
size: once; J: TRBJ1-1; D: TRBD1; length: 15; V: TRBV5-4; DNA: TGTGCCAGCAGGTCCGACGGGACAGGGGCCACTGAAGCTTTCTTT; CDR3: CASRSDGTGATEAFF
size: NA; J: TRBJ2-1; D: NA; length: 15; V: TRBV4-1; DNA: TGCGCCAGCAGCTCCGTCGGGGGCTCCTACAATGAGCAGTTCTTC; CDR3: CASSSVGGSYNEQFF
size: NA; J: TRBJ1-6; D: NA; length: 14; V: TRBV2; DNA: TGTGCCAGCAATACACAGGAAACCTATTCACCCCTCCACTTT; CDR3: CASNTQETYSPLHF
size: NA; J: TRBJ2-2; D: TRBD2; length: 15; V: TRBV2; DNA: TGTGCCAGCAGGGGACTAGCGGGGAGAACCGGGGAGCTGTTTTTT; CDR3: CASRGLAGRTGELFF
size: once; J: TRBJ1-6; D: NA; length: 13; V: TRBV7-5; DNA: TGTGTCAGAAGTGGGGACTCCGGGTCACCCCTCCACTTT; CDR3: CVRSGDSGSPLHF
size: once; J: TRBJ2-5; D: TRBD1; length: 13; V: TRBV27; DNA: TGTGCCAGCAGACGGACAGGGCAAGAGACCCAGTACTTC; CDR3: CASRRTGQETQYF
size: NA; J: TRBJ1-5; D: NA; length: 13; V: TRBV6-5; DNA: TGTGCCAGCAATCAGGGATTAGGTCAGCCCCAGAATTTT; CDR3: CASNQGLGQPQNF
size: NA; J: TRBJ2-7; D: NA; length: 16; V: TRBV12-2; DNA: TGTGCAAGTCGCTTAGGCTTGGGCAGGATGACCTACGAGCAGTACTTC; CDR3: CASRLGLGRMTYEQYF
size: once; J: TRBJ2-7; D: TRBD1; length: 16; V: TRBV27; DNA: TGTGCCAGCAGTTTAGAATTTGGGACAGTGGCCTACGAGCAGTACTTC; CDR3: CASSLEFGTVAYEQYF
size: NA; J: TRBJ2-5; D: NA; length: 13; V: TRBV7-2; DNA: TGTGCCAGCAGCCCCCCTAGCAAGGAGACCCAGTACTTC; CDR3: CASSPPSKETQYF
size: NA; J: TRBJ2-5; D: NA; length: 15; V: TRBV15; DNA: TGTGCCACCAGCAGAGATGCAGGAAGCGGGCAGACCCAGTACTTC; CDR3: CATSRDAGSGQTQYF
size: NA; J: TRBJ1-3; D: TRBD1; length: 15; V: TRBV6-5; DNA: TGTGCCAGCAGACTACAGGGGGCGGCTGGAAACACCATATATTTT; CDR3: CASRLQGAAGNTIYF
size: NA; J: TRBJ2-7; D: NA; length: 16; V: TRBV7-9; DNA: TGTGCCAGCAGCTTAGGGGCACCTATGAGCTCCTACGAGCAGTACTTC; CDR3: CASSLGAPMSSYEQYF
size: NA; J: TRBJ1-5; D: NA; length: 15; V: TRBV6-5; DNA: TGTGCCAGCAGTTACGGCCAGGGTGGCAATCAGCCCCAGCATTTT; CDR3: CASSYGQGGNQPQHF
size: NA; J: TRBJ2-5; D: NA; length: 13; V: TRBV19; DNA: TGTGCCAGTAGGGCGGGGCGAGGAGAGACCCAGTACTTC; CDR3: CASRAGRGETQYF
size: NA; J: TRBJ1-6; D: TRBD1; length: 16; V: TRBV5-4; DNA: TGTGCCAGCAGCGATTCAAGACAGGGTGTAGGCTCACCCCTCCACTTT; CDR3: CASSDSRQGVGSPLHF
size: NA; J: TRBJ1-2; D: NA; length: 13; V: TRBV28; DNA: TGTGCCAGCAGTTTATCGCAGAACTATGGCTACACCTTC; CDR3: CASSLSQNYGYTF
size: NA; J: TRBJ2-2; D: NA; length: 15; V: TRBV10-2; DNA: TGCGCCAGCAGTGTGCACCAGGGCGAGACCGGGGAGCTGTTTTTT; CDR3: CASSVHQGETGELFF
size: NA; J: TRBJ2-6; D: NA; length: 14; V: TRBV18; DNA: TGTGCCAGCTCACCCAGCTCTGGGGCCAACGTCCTGACTTTC; CDR3: CASSPSSGANVLTF
size: NA; J: TRBJ1-4; D: TRBD1; length: 14; V: TRBV7-9; DNA: TGTTCCAGCAGCACGACAGGGTTGGGGGAAAAACTGTTTTTT; CDR3: CSSSTTGLGEKLFF
size: once; J: TRBJ2-7; D: TRBD2; length: 16; V: TRBV5-1; DNA: TGCGCCAGCAGCTTGTCTTCTAGCGGGCTCTCCTACGAGCAGTACTTC; CDR3: CASSLSSSGLSYEQYF
size: NA; J: TRBJ1-2; D: NA; length: 12; V: TRBV5-1; DNA: TGCGCCAGCAGGGCGGTATTTGGTGGCTACACCTTC; CDR3: CASRAVFGGYTF
size: NA; J: TRBJ2-7; D: TRBD1; length: 15; V: TRBV5-1; DNA: TGCGCCAGCAGCTCGATCGGGACAGACCACTACGAGCAGTACTTC; CDR3: CASSSIGTDHYEQYF
size: NA; J: TRBJ1-1; D: NA; length: 16; V: TRBV9; DNA: TGTGCCAGCACTTACGGCAGGGGTCATGAGAACACTGAAGCTTTCTTT; CDR3: CASTYGRGHENTEAFF
size: NA; J: TRBJ1-3; D: NA; length: 15; V: TRBV30; DNA: TGTGCCTGGAGCATGGACAGCCACTCTGGAAACACCATATATTTT; CDR3: CAWSMDSHSGNTIYF
size: once; J: TRBJ2-7; D: NA; length: 12; V: TRBV7-2; DNA: TGTGCCAGCAGCCGGGACTCCCCGGAGCAGTACTTC; CDR3: CASSRDSPEQYF
size: NA; J: TRBJ2-7; D: NA; length: 14; V: TRBV4-3; DNA: TGCGCCAGCAGCCATACCGGGACACCCTACGAGCAGTACTTC; CDR3: CASSHTGTPYEQYF
size: NA; J: TRBJ2-5; D: NA; length: 13; V: TRBV7-9; DNA: TGTGCCAGCAGCTTAGTAGGGGCAGAGACCCAGTACTTC; CDR3: CASSLVGAETQYF
size: once; J: TRBJ1-1; D: TRBD1; length: 17; V: TRBV4-2; DNA: TGTGCCAGCAGCCAAGGGTTGGCAGGGGGCCTGGGCACTGAAGCTTTCTTT; CDR3: CASSQGLAGGLGTEAFF
size: NA; J: TRBJ1-1; D: NA; length: 12; V: TRBV5-8; DNA: TGTGCCAGCAGTCGGCGGGAAACTGAAGCTTTCTTT; CDR3: CASSRRETEAFF
size: NA; J: TRBJ2-3; D: TRBD2; length: 16; V: TRBV9; DNA: TGTGCCAGCGGAGGGACTAGCGGGGGGGCCTCAGATACGCAGTATTTT; CDR3: CASGGTSGGASDTQYF
size: few; J: TRBJ1-3; D: TRBD1; length: 16; V: TRBV5-6; DNA: TGTGCCAGCAGTACGCTAGAGACAGGGGCCTTTAACACCATATATTTT; CDR3: CASSTLETGAFNTIYF
size: NA; J: TRBJ1-5; D: TRBD1; length: 15; V: TRBV19; DNA: TGTGCCAGTAGTTCCCGACAGGGTAGCAATCAGCCCCAGCATTTT; CDR3: CASSSRQGSNQPQHF
size: NA; J: TRBJ1-1; D: TRBD1; length: 14; V: TRBV6-5; DNA: TGTGCCAGCACTTTCCTGACAGGGGGGACTGAAGCTTTCTTT; CDR3: CASTFLTGGTEAFF
size: NA; J: TRBJ1-2; D: NA; length: 15; V: TRBV7-2; DNA: TGTGCCAGCAGCTTCTTGGATGTTAGGGGCGGTGGCTACACCTTC; CDR3: CASSFLDVRGGGYTF
size: few; J: TRBJ2-5; D: TRBD1; length: 14; V: TRBV5-4; DNA: TGTGCCAGCAGCCCGGGGACAGGGGCCGAGACCCAGTACTTC; CDR3: CASSPGTGAETQYF
size: NA; J: TRBJ2-3; D: NA; length: 13; V: TRBV29-1; DNA: TGCAGCGTTGAGGGCAGATTCACAGATACGCAGTATTTT; CDR3: CSVEGRFTDTQYF
size: NA; J: TRBJ2-2; D: NA; length: 15; V: TRBV30; DNA: TGTGCCTGGAGTCACAGGCCAGCGAACACCGGGGAGCTGTTTTTT; CDR3: CAWSHRPANTGELFF
size: once; J: TRBJ2-7; D: TRBD1; length: 15; V: TRBV6-5; DNA: TGTGCCAGCAGTTACTCGGGACAGGGGGCTTACGAGCAGTACTTC; CDR3: CASSYSGQGAYEQYF
size: few; J: TRBJ2-7; D: NA; length: 16; V: TRBV7-6; DNA: TGTGCCAGCAGTCCCGGGGCCCCTAGCGCGCTCAACGAGCAGTACTTC; CDR3: CASSPGAPSALNEQYF
size: NA; J: TRBJ2-1; D: NA; length: 11; V: TRBV20-1; DNA: TGCAGTGCTAAGACTAGGCCCATGCAGTTCTTC; CDR3: CSAKTRPMQFF
size: NA; J: TRBJ2-3; D: TRBD2; length: 16; V: TRBV7-9; DNA: TGTGCCAGCAGCCATTCACTAGCGGGGGGGCGAGATACGCAGTATTTT; CDR3: CASSHSLAGGRDTQYF
size: NA; J: TRBJ1-2; D: TRBD1; length: 14; V: TRBV6-1; DNA: TGTGCCAGCGGGGGAGAACAGGGGAAAGGTGGCTACACCTTC; CDR3: CASGGEQGKGGYTF
size: NA; J: TRBJ1-1; D: TRBD1; length: 13; V: TRBV5-6; DNA: TGTGCCAGCAGCTTGGCCGCAGGACAGGTATCTTTCTTT; CDR3: CASSLAAGQVSFF
size: NA; J: TRBJ2-7; D: TRBD1; length: 15; V: TRBV4-2; DNA: TGTGCCAGCAGCCCACAGGGGGCTGGAGGGATCGAGCAGTACTTC; CDR3: CASSPQGAGGIEQYF
size: NA; J: TRBJ2-5; D: NA; length: 13; V: TRBV10-3; DNA: TGTGCCATCAGTGAACTAATTGAAGAGACCCAGTACTTC; CDR3: CAISELIEETQYF
size: NA; J: TRBJ2-7; D: NA; length: 13; V: TRBV5-5; DNA: TGTGCCAGCAGCTTCGGCGGTTCCTACGAGCAGTACTTC; CDR3: CASSFGGSYEQYF
size: NA; J: TRBJ1-1; D: TRBD1; length: 16; V: TRBV7-2; DNA: TGTGCCAGCAGCTTAGCCCGGACAGGGTCGGGCACTGAAGCTTTCTTT; CDR3: CASSLARTGSGTEAFF
size: NA; J: TRBJ1-6; D: NA; length: 13; V: TRBV4-1; DNA: TGCGCCGGGAGGAGGGGGGGTGGGTCACCCCTCCACTTT; CDR3: CAGRRGGGSPLHF
size: NA; J: TRBJ1-2; D: TRBD1; length: 16; V: TRBV5-1; DNA: TGCGCCAGCAGCTCCCGCGACGGACAGGGGAGGAATGGCTACACCTTC; CDR3: CASSSRDGQGRNGYTF
size: NA; J: TRBJ1-5; D: NA; length: 14; V: TRBV21-1; DNA: TGTGCCAGCAGCAAAGAACAGAGCAATCAGCCCCAGCATTTT; CDR3: CASSKEQSNQPQHF
size: NA; J: TRBJ2-5; D: NA; length: 14; V: TRBV5-1; DNA: TGCGCCAGCAGCTTGGCCTCGGGGGTAGAGACCCAGTACTTC; CDR3: CASSLASGVETQYF
size: NA; J: TRBJ2-5; D: NA; length: 13; V: TRBV6-5; DNA: TGTGCCAGCAGTTACTCCCCCCGAGAGACCCAGTACTTC; CDR3: CASSYSPRETQYF
size: NA; J: TRBJ1-4; D: TRBD1; length: 14; V: TRBV12-5; DNA: TGTGCTAGTGGCCTCGGACAGGGAGGAGAAAAACTGTTTTTT; CDR3: CASGLGQGGEKLFF